These T cell receptor beta chains were read from a single sample in a study of blood T cell repertoires in COVID-19. Repertoires were generated with immunoSEQ multiplex PCR, while TCRdb's copy carries only in-frame clones and drops some. Of about 350,000 clones listed, around nine tenths were seen once; the top ten hold just over 7%. Sequenced sample: peripheral blood. All receptors derive from a woman in her sixties or seventies with COVID-19, enrolled during active disease. Each CDR3 is given with its conserved first and last residue. A D gene is named only where the DNA matches it firmly. Where a row states a size, it is once, few, many or the class of an expanded clone; other rows omit it.

V gene	clone size	D gene	J gene	CDR3 protein	CDR3 DNA
TRBV9	NA	NA	TRBJ1-5	CARSAGGGHNQPQHF	TGTGCCCGCAGCGCCGGGGGGGGGCACAATCAGCCCCAGCATTTT
TRBV4-2	NA	NA	TRBJ2-3	CASSQLSGGATSTDTQYF	TGTGCCAGCAGCCAACTTAGTGGGGGGGCCACTAGCACAGATACGCAGTATTTT
TRBV5-8	NA	NA	TRBJ1-2	CASSLASFGYTF	TGTGCCAGCAGCTTGGCCAGTTTTGGCTACACCTTC
TRBV30	NA	NA	TRBJ1-2	CAWSAGGSSYGYTF	TGTGCCTGGAGTGCCGGGGGGAGTAGTTATGGCTACACCTTC
TRBV5-5	NA	TRBD2	TRBJ2-3	CASSLDSGGFSTDTQYF	TGTGCCAGCAGCTTGGATAGCGGGGGGTTTAGCACAGATACGCAGTATTTT
TRBV11-2	NA	TRBD2	TRBJ2-2	CASSPRGLAGGQTGELFF	TGTGCCAGCAGCCCCCGGGGACTAGCGGGGGGGCAAACCGGGGAGCTGTTTTTT
TRBV19	few	NA	TRBJ2-7	CASRVRGTSYEQYF	TGTGCCAGTAGGGTCCGCGGGACCTCCTACGAGCAGTACTTC
TRBV4-1	NA	TRBD1	TRBJ1-4	CASSQADRAGQKLFF	TGCGCCAGCAGCCAAGCCGACAGGGCTGGGCAAAAACTGTTTTTT
TRBV19	NA	NA	TRBJ2-2	CASSSERITGELFF	TGTGCCAGTAGTTCAGAGCGAATCACCGGGGAGCTGTTTTTT
TRBV2	few	TRBD1	TRBJ2-3	CASTDRGGPTDTQYF	TGTGCCAGCACCGACAGGGGTGGGCCCACAGATACGCAGTATTTT
TRBV6-5	NA	NA	TRBJ2-1	CASSTGEGRGNEQFF	TGTGCCAGCAGCACCGGCGAGGGCCGGGGCAATGAGCAGTTCTTC
TRBV10-3	NA	TRBD1	TRBJ2-7	CAISTGASSYEQYF	TGTGCCATCTCGACAGGGGCGAGCTCCTACGAGCAGTACTTC
TRBV9	NA	TRBD2	TRBJ2-3	CASRRLAGGRTDTQYF	TGTGCCAGCAGGCGACTAGCGGGGGGGCGCACAGATACGCAGTATTTT
TRBV2	NA	NA	TRBJ2-3	CASSSYTDTQYF	TGTGCCAGCAGCTCTTACACAGATACGCAGTATTTT
TRBV19	NA	NA	TRBJ2-1	CASSIMAGYNEQFF	TGTGCCAGTAGTATCATGGCGGGTTACAATGAGCAGTTCTTC
TRBV4-2	NA	TRBD2	TRBJ2-2	CASSQDAAGDTGELFF	TGTGCCAGCAGCCAAGACGCAGCGGGGGACACCGGGGAGCTGTTTTTT
TRBV30	NA	TRBD1	TRBJ1-2	CAWSGTGGSGYTF	TGTGCCTGGAGTGGGACAGGGGGCTCTGGCTACACCTTC
TRBV25-1	NA	NA	TRBJ1-2	CASSEGWTDRYGYTF	TGTGCCAGCAGTGAAGGGTGGACAGATCGTTATGGCTACACCTTC
TRBV10-3	NA	TRBD1	TRBJ1-4	CAISAGQGGEKLFF	TGTGCCATCAGTGCCGGACAGGGAGGTGAAAAACTGTTTTTT
TRBV5-1	NA	TRBD1	TRBJ2-7	CASSTDRDEQYF	TGCGCCAGCAGCACCGACAGGGACGAGCAGTACTTC
TRBV5-6	NA	TRBD2	TRBJ2-2	CASSSPGLAGGQRTGELFF	TGTGCCAGCAGCTCGCCGGGACTAGCGGGGGGGCAGCGCACCGGGGAGCTGTTTTTT
TRBV6-5	NA	NA	TRBJ1-3	CASSYSRPRSGNTIYF	TGTGCCAGCAGTTACTCGAGACCCAGGTCTGGAAACACCATATATTTT
TRBV5-1	NA	TRBD1	TRBJ2-2	CASRMNDRDTGELFF	TGCGCCAGCCGAATGAATGACAGGGATACCGGGGAGCTGTTTTTT
TRBV5-1	NA	NA	TRBJ2-5	CASSFQGNQETQYF	TGCGCCAGCAGCTTTCAGGGGAACCAAGAGACCCAGTACTTC
TRBV2	once	TRBD1	TRBJ1-1	CASRFGQAFEAFF	TGTGCCAGCAGGTTCGGACAGGCGTTTGAAGCTTTCTTT
TRBV5-1	NA	NA	TRBJ1-1	CASSLGADAEAFF	TGCGCCAGCAGCTTGGGGGCCGACGCTGAAGCTTTCTTT
TRBV7-2	NA	TRBD2	TRBJ2-3	CASSAGTSSLPSTDTQYF	TGTGCCAGCAGCGCCGGGACTAGCAGCCTCCCAAGCACAGATACGCAGTATTTT
TRBV7-3	NA	NA	TRBJ1-1	CASSPLGGGAAEAFF	TGTGCCAGCAGCCCTCTAGGGGGGGGCGCGGCTGAAGCTTTCTTT
TRBV7-3	NA	TRBD1	TRBJ1-3	CASSLKTGAPIYF	TGTGCCAGCAGCTTAAAGACAGGGGCACCCATATATTTT
TRBV7-3	NA	TRBD2	TRBJ2-3	CASSPQGLAGDTQYF	TGTGCCAGCAGCCCACAGGGACTAGCTGGAGATACGCAGTATTTT
TRBV11-3	NA	TRBD2	TRBJ2-5	CASSLADSSGTQYF	TGTGCCAGCAGCTTAGCCGACTCTAGCGGGACCCAGTACTTC
TRBV4-3	few	NA	TRBJ2-2	CASSQETQTILNTGELFF	TGCGCCAGCAGCCAAGAGACCCAAACTATTTTGAACACCGGGGAGCTGTTTTTT
TRBV27	few	NA	TRBJ2-5	CASGKPEGHQETQYF	TGTGCCAGCGGGAAGCCGGAGGGGCACCAAGAGACCCAGTACTTC
TRBV7-2	NA	TRBD1	TRBJ1-2	CASSLTGVGGYTF	TGTGCCAGCAGCTTAACAGGGGTGGGTGGCTACACCTTC
TRBV7-2	NA	TRBD1	TRBJ2-3	CASSLGTVRTDTQYF	TGTGCCAGCAGCTTGGGGACAGTTCGCACAGATACGCAGTATTTT
TRBV19	NA	NA	TRBJ1-1	CASGWRVNTEAFF	TGTGCCAGTGGTTGGCGGGTGAACACTGAAGCTTTCTTT
TRBV6-2/TRBV6-3	NA	NA	TRBJ1-2	CASSYSNSHYGYTF	TGTGCCAGCAGTTACTCGAACAGCCACTATGGCTACACCTTC
TRBV30	NA	NA	TRBJ2-1	CAWSVLAVGNEQFF	TGTGCCTGGAGTGTATTAGCGGTGGGGAATGAGCAGTTCTTC
TRBV4-1	once	TRBD1	TRBJ1-1	CASSQLQGSTEAFF	TGCGCCAGCAGCCAGCTACAGGGGAGCACTGAAGCTTTCTTT